These 12 T cell receptor beta chains came from one sample sequenced in a study of blood T cells in healthy people across ages. Primed by a sample-barcoded 5' primer and a J-beta primer mix, a second PCR proceeded for about 6 to 12 cycles. TCRdb itself ran the 5' RACE reads through MiXCR, one entry per CDR3 protein. The sample includes roughly 1,800,000 distinct CDR3 sequences, roughly 49% of them seen just once. Material for sequencing was blood. The receptors shown here come from a woman aged 40 to 49 in good health.

This sequence joins TRBV4-3 and TRBJ2-7; D call uncertain. Germline CDR1 reads LGHNA; CDR2 reads YSLEER. The V and J ends lost 0 bases and 2 bases respectively, with 14 bases between them. The CDR3 is made up of 16 amino acids. CDR3 DNA: TGCGCCAGCAGCCAAGATCTTAGGCCACAAACCTACGAGCAGTACTTC. Translated, it gives CASSQDLRPQTYEQYF.

This clonotype has just a few counts. The chain has TRBV12-3 or TRBV12-4 and TRBJ2-3, with D possibly matching TRBD2 (6 bases). There are 15 residues in the CDR3. V lost 5 bases, J lost 1 base, and 13 bases lay in between. The CDR3 DNA sequence: TGTGCCAGCAGTGCCGTAGCGGCTGGCACAGATACGCAGTATTTT. Translated: CASSAVAAGTDTQYF.

The rearrangement links TRBV6-6 to TRBJ2-7; 8 nucleotides line up with TRBD2. V was pared by 2 bases and J by 6 bases, with 6 bases of the junction left unmatched. CDR3 length: 14 residues. The germline V gene encodes CDR1 MNHNY and CDR2 SVGAGI (reference sequence). DNA of the CDR3: TGTGCCAGCAGTTACGGCGGGGGGATCAGCGAGCAGTACTTC. Its protein product is CASSYGGGISEQYF.

The V gene is TRBV11-2, the J gene TRBJ2-1; TRBD2 might be the D (7 bases). This CDR3 is 18 amino acids long. V was clipped by 1 base and J by 7 bases, with 23 bases between them. Germline loops: CDR1 SGHAT, CDR2 FQNNGV. The CDR3, as DNA: TGTGCCAGCAGCTTAGGAGTAGGTTTGGGGGGGGGCTTTAATGAGCAGTTCTTC. It codes for CASSLGVGLGGGFNEQFF.

The J gene is TRBJ1-1, the V gene TRBV20-1, with D tentatively TRBD1 (5 bases). This CDR3 has 15 amino acids. Germline V CDR1 and CDR2: DFQATT, SNEGSKA (reference sequence). Between the trimmed V and J ends, which lost 6 bases and 10 bases, there was a span of 27 bases. The CDR3: CSAAPPGRKLGRAFF. The CDR3 DNA is TGCAGTGCGGCCCCCCCGGGACGAAAACTTGGGAGAGCTTTCTTT.

Comment on this clonotype: This could be a read error, since a much larger clone is one nucleotide away. The chain couples TRBV9 to TRBJ2-5; TRBD2 matches at 8 bases. The germline gives CDR1 SGDLS, CDR2 YYNGEE. V shed 3 bases and J 4 bases; nucleotides not matched to a gene: 8. CDR3 length: 15 amino acids. In nucleotides, the CDR3 is TGTGCCAGCAGCGCAGGAGCGGGGGCTCTAGAGACCCAGTACTTC. Residues: CASSAGAGALETQYF.

This clonotype was picked up a small number of times. The chain links TRBV6-1 to TRBJ2-1, with D possibly being TRBD1 (6 bases). The V gene lost 6 bases and the J gene lost 10 bases, with 10 bases spanning the gap. The CDR3 runs to 11 residues. Germline assignment: CDR1 MNHNS and CDR2 SASEGT. The CDR3 bases are TGTGCCAGCAGAATGGGGGCGGAGCAGTTCTTC. Amino acids: CASRMGAEQFF.

This chain links TRBV20-1 with TRBJ1-6, with 8 bases identical to TRBD1. Germline CDR1 is DFQATT and CDR2 is SNEGSKA (reference sequence). The CDR3 loop spans 15 amino acids. J lost 9 bases, V lost 4 bases, and 11 bases had no gene match. CDR3 DNA sequence: TGCAGTGCTACCGGCGCCAGGGGGCAGAGTTCACCCCTCCACTTT. Translating it yields CSATGARGQSSPLHF.

The V gene is TRBV5-1, the J gene TRBJ2-5; tentative D call: TRBD2 (5 bases). Trimming left V 4 bases short and J 7 bases short, with 17 bases between. This CDR3 region has 14 residues. The germline CDR1 and CDR2 sequences are SGHRS and YFSETQ. The CDR3 DNA reads as TGCGCCAGCAGCGCTACTAGGAATGAGGGGACCCAGTACTTC. Translating gives CASSATRNEGTQYF.

The rearrangement joins TRBV5-1 to TRBJ2-7, with TRBD1 identical over 8 bases. After removal of 0 bases from V and 6 bases from J, the junction contained 11 bases not matched to a gene. This CDR3 spans 16 amino acids. Germline lookup yields CDR1 SGHRS and CDR2 YFSETQ. CDR3 sequence: CASSLAPPQGVFEQYF. In nucleotides, the CDR3 is TGCGCCAGCAGCTTGGCCCCTCCACAGGGGGTGTTCGAGCAGTACTTC.

The chain couples TRBV4-3 to TRBJ1-5; D call uncertain. V gave up 1 base and J gave up 6 bases, with 16 bases separating them. This CDR3 contains 16 residues. Germline CDR1 reads LGHNA; CDR2 reads YSLEER. DNA for the CDR3: TGCGCCAGCAGCCAAGTTCTCCGCAGCTCTGGTCAGCCCCAGCATTTT. Amino acid sequence: CASSQVLRSSGQPQHF.

This clonotype was found many times. The J gene is TRBJ2-7, the V gene TRBV7-2; 7 bases line up with TRBD1. The V gene end was trimmed by 0 bases and the J gene end by 0 bases; junction bases not matched to a gene: 2. Germline CDR1 reads SGHTA; CDR2 reads FQGNSA. CDR3 length: 15 residues. The DNA of the CDR3 is TGTGCCAGCAGCTTAGCTGGGACAGTCTCCTACGAGCAGTACTTC. Its protein product is CASSLAGTVSYEQYF.